This TCR beta chain was captured in a study of read filtering for tumor transcriptome and immune sequencing. Study background: Patients were around 17 male and 11 to 15 female, mean age approximately 60 years, range 47 to 80. By R-ISS, stages I, II and III held approximately 8, 16 and 7 patients.

Molecular barcoded adaptors covering alpha/delta and beta/gamma chains were used on roughly 400 ng RNA. A single record per CDR3 protein comes from TCRdb applying MiXCR to the reads. The table lists approximately 23,000 distinct CDR3 sequences, more than 20% of them singletons. V was cut by 7 bases and J by 6 bases, with 10 bases left in between. The CDR3 has 12 amino acids. Germline V lookup: CDR1 LNHDA, CDR2 SQIVND (reference sequence). Bone marrow was sampled from every patient at the time of active disease. Sequencing was performed on a population of CD138-negative cells sorted from bone marrow. This receptor was obtained from a donor aged 40 or over with multiple myeloma. The rearrangement links TRBV19 to TRBJ2-1, with D perhaps TRBD1 (7 bases). CDR3 bases: TGTGCCAGTATTCAGGGGGGCAATGAGCAGTTCTTC. It yields the protein CASIQGGNEQFF.